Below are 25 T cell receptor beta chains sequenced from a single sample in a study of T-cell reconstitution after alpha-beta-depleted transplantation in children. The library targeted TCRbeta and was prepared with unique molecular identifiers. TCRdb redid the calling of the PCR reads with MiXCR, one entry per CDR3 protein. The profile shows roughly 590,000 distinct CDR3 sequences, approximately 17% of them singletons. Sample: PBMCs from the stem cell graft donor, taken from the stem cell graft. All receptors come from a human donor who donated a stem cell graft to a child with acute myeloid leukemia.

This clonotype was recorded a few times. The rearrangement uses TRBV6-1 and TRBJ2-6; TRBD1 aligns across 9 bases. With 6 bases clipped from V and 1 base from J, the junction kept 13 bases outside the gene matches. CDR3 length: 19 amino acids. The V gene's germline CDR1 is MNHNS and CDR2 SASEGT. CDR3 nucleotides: TGTGCCAGCAGCCCTGGAAGGACAGGGGCCTTATCTGGGGCCAACGTCCTGACTTTC. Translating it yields CASSPGRTGALSGANVLTF.

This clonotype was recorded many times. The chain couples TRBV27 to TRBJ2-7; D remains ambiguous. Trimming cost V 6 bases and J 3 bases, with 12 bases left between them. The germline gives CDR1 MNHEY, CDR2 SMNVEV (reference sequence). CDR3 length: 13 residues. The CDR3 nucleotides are TGTGCCAGCAGCTTAGCCGGAAGCTACGAGCAGTACGTC. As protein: CASSLAGSYEQYV.

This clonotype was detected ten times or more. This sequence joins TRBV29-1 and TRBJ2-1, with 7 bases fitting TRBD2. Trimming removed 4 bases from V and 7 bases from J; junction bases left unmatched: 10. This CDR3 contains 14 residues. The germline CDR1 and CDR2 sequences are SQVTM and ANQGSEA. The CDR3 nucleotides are TGCAGCGTTGGACGCAGAGGGACTATTAATGAGCAGTTCTTC. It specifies CSVGRRGTINEQFF.

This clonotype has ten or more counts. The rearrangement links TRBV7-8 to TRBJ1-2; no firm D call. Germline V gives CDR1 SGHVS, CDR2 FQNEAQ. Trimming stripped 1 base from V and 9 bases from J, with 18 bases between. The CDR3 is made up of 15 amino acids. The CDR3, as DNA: TGTGCCAGCAGCTTAGATAGGGCAGTCCGAGAGAGCTACACCTTC. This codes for CASSLDRAVRESYTF.

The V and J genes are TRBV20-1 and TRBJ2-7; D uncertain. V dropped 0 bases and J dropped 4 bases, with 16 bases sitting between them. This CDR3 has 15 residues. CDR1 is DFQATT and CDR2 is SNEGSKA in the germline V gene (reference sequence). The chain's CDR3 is CSARDPRSTPYEQYV. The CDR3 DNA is TGCAGTGCTAGAGATCCGCGGTCTACCCCTTACGAGCAGTACGTC.

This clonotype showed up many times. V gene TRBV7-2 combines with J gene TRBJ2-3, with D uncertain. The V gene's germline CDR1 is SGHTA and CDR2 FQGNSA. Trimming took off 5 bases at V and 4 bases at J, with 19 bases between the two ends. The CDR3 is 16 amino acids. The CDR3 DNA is TGTGCCAGCAGCCCTCCGGGTGTGGCCGGTGCAGATACGCAGTATTTT. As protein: CASSPPGVAGADTQYF.

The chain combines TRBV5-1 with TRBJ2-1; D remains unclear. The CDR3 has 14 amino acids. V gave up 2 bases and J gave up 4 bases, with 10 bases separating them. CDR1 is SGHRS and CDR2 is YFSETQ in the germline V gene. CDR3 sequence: CASSLISQYNEQFF. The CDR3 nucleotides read TGCGCCAGCAGCTTAATTTCACAGTACAATGAGCAGTTCTTC.

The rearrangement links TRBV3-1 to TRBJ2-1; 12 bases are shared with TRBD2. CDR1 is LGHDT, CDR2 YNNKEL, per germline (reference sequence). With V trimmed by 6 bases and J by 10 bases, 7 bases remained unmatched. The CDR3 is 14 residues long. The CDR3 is CASSLAGGLREQFF. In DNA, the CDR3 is TGTGCCAGCAGTCTAGCGGGGGGGCTTCGGGAGCAGTTCTTC.

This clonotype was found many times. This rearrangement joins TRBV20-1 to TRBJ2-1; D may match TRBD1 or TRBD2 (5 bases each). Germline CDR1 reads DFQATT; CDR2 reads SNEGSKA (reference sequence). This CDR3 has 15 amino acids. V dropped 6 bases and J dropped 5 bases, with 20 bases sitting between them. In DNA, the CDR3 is TGCAGTGCCAAGGGACCGCCAGGGAGACACAATGAGCAGTTCTTC. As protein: CSAKGPPGRHNEQFF.

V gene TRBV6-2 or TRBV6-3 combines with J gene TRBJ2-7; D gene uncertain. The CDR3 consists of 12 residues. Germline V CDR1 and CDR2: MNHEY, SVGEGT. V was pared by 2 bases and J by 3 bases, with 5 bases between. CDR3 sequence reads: CASSYPGYEQYV. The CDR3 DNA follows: TGTGCCAGCAGTTACCCCGGCTACGAGCAGTACGTC.

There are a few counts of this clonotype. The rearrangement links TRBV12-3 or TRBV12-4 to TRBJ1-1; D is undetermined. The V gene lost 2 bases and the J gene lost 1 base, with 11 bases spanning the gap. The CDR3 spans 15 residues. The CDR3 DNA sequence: TGTGCCAGCAGTTTATTTTCAGACCCGAACACTGAAGCTTTCTTT. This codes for CASSLFSDPNTEAFF.

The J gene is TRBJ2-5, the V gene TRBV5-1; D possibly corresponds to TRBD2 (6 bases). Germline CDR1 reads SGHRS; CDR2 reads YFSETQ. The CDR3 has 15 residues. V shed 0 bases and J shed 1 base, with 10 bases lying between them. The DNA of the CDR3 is TGCGCCAGCAGCTTGGGGAGCGGGCCCCAAGAGACCCAGTACTTC. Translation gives CASSLGSGPQETQYF.

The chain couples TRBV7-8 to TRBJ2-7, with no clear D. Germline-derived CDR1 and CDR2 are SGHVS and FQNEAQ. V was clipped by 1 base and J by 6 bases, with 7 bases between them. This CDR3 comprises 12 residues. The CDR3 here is CASSLGGLEQYV. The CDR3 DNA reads TGTGCCAGCAGCTTAGGTGGCCTCGAGCAGTACGTC.

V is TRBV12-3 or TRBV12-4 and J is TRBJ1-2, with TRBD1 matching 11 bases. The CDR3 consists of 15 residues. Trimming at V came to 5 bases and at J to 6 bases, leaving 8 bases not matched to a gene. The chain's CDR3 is CASSPRDRGVDGYTF. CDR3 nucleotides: TGTGCCAGCAGTCCACGGGACAGGGGGGTTGATGGCTACACCTTC.

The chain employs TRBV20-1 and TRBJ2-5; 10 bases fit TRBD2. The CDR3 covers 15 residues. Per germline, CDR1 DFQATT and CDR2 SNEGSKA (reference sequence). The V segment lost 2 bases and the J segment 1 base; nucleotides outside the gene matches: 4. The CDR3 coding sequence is TGCAGTGCTAGAAGGCCTAGCGGGGGCCAAGAGACCCAGTACTTC. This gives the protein CSARRPSGGQETQYF.

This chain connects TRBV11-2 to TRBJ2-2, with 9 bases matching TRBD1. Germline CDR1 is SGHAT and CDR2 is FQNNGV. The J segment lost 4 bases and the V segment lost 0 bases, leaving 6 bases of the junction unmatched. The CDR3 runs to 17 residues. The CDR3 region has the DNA TGTGCCAGCAGCTTAGATGGGGACAGGGTCCCCACCGGGGAGCTGTTTTTT. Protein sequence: CASSLDGDRVPTGELFF.

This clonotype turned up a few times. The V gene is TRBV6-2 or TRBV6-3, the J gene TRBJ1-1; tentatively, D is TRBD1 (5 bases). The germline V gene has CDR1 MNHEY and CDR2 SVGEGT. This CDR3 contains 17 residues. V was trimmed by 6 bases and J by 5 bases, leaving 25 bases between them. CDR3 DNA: TGTGCCAGCAGCCCGCAGACGATCTTTCAGGAGGGGACTGAAGCTTTCTTT. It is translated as CASSPQTIFQEGTEAFF.

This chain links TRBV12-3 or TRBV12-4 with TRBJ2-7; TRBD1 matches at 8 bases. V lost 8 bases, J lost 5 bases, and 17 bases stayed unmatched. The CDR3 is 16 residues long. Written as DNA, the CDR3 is TGTGCCAGCGGCCCCGGGACAGGAGAAGGCTTCGACGAGCAGTACTTC. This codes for CASGPGTGEGFDEQYF.

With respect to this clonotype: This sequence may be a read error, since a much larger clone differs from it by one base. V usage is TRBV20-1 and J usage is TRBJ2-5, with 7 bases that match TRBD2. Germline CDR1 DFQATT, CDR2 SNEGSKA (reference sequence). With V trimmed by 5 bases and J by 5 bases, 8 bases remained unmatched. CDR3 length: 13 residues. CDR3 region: CSADKRGGETQYF. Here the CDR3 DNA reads TGCAGTGCTGATAAGCGCGGGGGTGAGACCCAGTACTTC.

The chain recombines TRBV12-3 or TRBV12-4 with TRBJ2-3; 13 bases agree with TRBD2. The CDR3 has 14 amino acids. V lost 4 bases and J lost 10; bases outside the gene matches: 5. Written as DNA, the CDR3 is TGTGCCAGCAGTTCCCGACTAGCGGGGGGTGCGCAGTATTTT. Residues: CASSSRLAGGAQYF.

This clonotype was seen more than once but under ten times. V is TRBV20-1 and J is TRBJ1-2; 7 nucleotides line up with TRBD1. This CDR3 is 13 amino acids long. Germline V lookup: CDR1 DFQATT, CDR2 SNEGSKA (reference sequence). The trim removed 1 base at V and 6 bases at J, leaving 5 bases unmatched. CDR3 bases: TGCAGTGCTAGAGGACAGGGCCGGAATGGCTACACCTTC. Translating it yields CSARGQGRNGYTF.

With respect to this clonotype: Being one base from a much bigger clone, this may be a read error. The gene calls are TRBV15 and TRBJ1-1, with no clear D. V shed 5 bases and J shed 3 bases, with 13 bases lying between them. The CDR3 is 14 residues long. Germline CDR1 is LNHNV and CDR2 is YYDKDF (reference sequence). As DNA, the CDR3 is TGTGCCACCAGCCGGAGTGGGGAGGACACTGAAGCTTTCTTT. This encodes CATSRSGEDTEAFF.

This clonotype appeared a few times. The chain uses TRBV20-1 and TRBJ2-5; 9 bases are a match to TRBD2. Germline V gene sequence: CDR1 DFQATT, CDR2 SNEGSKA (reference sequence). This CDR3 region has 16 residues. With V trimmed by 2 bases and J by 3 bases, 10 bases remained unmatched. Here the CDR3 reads CSARPFIAGDEETQYF. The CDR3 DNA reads TGCAGTGCTAGACCCTTTATAGCGGGGGATGAAGAGACCCAGTACTTC.

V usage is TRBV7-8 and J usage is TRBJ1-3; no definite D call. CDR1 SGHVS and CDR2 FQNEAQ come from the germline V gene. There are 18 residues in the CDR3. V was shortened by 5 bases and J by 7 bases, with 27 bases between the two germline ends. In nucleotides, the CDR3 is TGTGCCAGCAGCCCCCGACGGATAATCATACCTTTTTGGAACACCATATATTTT. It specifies CASSPRRIIIPFWNTIYF.

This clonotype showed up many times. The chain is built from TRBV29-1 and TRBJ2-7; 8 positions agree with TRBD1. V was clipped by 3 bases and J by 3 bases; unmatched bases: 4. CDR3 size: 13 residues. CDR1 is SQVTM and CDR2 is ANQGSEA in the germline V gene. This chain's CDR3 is CSVDAGGRYEQYF. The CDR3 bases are TGCAGCGTTGACGCAGGGGGCCGCTACGAGCAGTACTTC.